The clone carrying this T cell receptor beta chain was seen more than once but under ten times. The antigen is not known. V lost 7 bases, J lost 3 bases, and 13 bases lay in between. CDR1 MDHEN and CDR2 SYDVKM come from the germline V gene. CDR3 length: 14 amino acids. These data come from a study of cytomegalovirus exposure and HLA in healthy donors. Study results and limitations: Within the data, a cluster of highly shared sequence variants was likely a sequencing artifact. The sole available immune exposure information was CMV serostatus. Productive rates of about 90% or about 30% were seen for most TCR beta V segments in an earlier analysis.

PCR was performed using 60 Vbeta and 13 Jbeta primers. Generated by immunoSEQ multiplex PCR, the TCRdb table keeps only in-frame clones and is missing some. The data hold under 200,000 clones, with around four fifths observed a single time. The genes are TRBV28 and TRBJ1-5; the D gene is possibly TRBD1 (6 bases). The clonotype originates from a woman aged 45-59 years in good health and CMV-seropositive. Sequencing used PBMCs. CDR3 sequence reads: CASTHRGNNQPQHF. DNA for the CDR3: TGTGCCAGCACCCATAGGGGGAACAATCAGCCCCAGCATTTT.